Listed below are T cell receptor beta chains from one sample, sequenced in a study of response to subunit inactivated influenza vaccine. TCRdb itself ran the RT-PCR reads through MiXCR, one entry per CDR3 protein. The sample shows hundreds of thousands of distinct CDR3 sequences, 14% of them seen only once. Sequenced here: PBMCs from blood, sampled less than 15 days before vaccination. These receptors were obtained from a man aged 50 to 60 who received an inactivated influenza vaccine. Both conserved end residues are part of each CDR3. Each record gives: D gene, clone size, J gene, V gene, CDR3 protein, CDR3 DNA. D genes are given only for firm matches. The listing skips clone size in some rows; elsewhere it reads once, few, many or a size class.

>TRBD2|-|TRBJ2-3|TRBV4-2
CASSQDTSGTDTQYF
TGTGCCAGCAGCCAAGATACTAGCGGCACAGATACGCAGTATTTT
>-|few|TRBJ2-5|TRBV9
CASSVSAGGYQETQYF
TGTGCCAGCAGCGTATCTGCAGGGGGGTACCAAGAGACCCAGTACTTC
>TRBD1|many|TRBJ2-7|TRBV5-1
CASSFRTGSGEQYF
TGCGCCAGCAGCTTCAGGACAGGGAGCGGCGAGCAGTACTTC
>TRBD2|-|TRBJ2-2|TRBV7-2
CASSPGLGSAGELFF
TGTGCCAGCAGCCCTGGACTAGGATCGGCCGGGGAGCTGTTTTTT
>TRBD1|-|TRBJ2-3|TRBV7-2
CASSLGTGSPTQYF
TGTGCCAGCAGCTTAGGGACAGGGAGCCCTACGCAGTATTTT
>TRBD1|-|TRBJ2-2|TRBV6-5
CASSYSPGQGASGELFF
TGTGCCAGCAGTTACTCTCCGGGACAGGGGGCGTCCGGGGAGCTGTTTTTT
>-|many|TRBJ2-2|TRBV28
CASSLISGVNTGELFF
TGTGCCAGCAGTTTAATCTCGGGCGTGAACACCGGGGAGCTGTTTTTT
>TRBD2|many|TRBJ2-3|TRBV12-3/TRBV12-4
CASSFRIGGDTQYF
TGTGCCAGCAGTTTCCGTATCGGGGGGGATACGCAGTATTTT
>TRBD1|-|TRBJ1-5|TRBV4-1
CASSQGFRGQGQPQHF
TGCGCCAGCAGCCAAGGTTTCAGGGGGCAGGGGCAGCCCCAGCATTTT
>-|few|TRBJ2-3|TRBV9
CASIRGAGEEGTDTQYF
TGTGCCAGCATCAGGGGGGCGGGAGAAGAGGGAACAGATACGCAGTATTTT
>-|once|TRBJ2-1|TRBV6-2/TRBV6-3
CASNRGEYVGEQFF
TGTGCCAGCAATAGAGGGGAATACGTTGGTGAGCAGTTCTTC
>-|few|TRBJ2-1|TRBV3-1
CASSQSWRVDRVDEQFF
TGTGCCAGCAGCCAATCATGGCGGGTCGATCGGGTGGATGAGCAGTTCTTC
>TRBD1|few|TRBJ2-1|TRBV7-2
CASSLGQGASQFF
TGTGCCAGCAGCTTAGGACAGGGGGCGTCCCAGTTCTTC
>-|few|TRBJ1-1|TRBV20-1
CSAPREGRANTEAFF
TGCAGTGCTCCACGGGAGGGAAGGGCGAACACTGAAGCTTTCTTT
>TRBD1|few|TRBJ1-2|TRBV7-2
CASSSTQGGGYTF
TGTGCCAGCAGCTCTACACAGGGGGGCGGCTACACCTTC
>-|-|TRBJ1-2|TRBV2
CASSEQGSPGGYTF
TGTGCCAGCAGTGAGCAGGGATCTCCCGGTGGCTACACCTTC
>-|few|TRBJ2-5|TRBV28
CASWNMETQYF
TGTGCCAGCTGGAACATGGAGACCCAGTACTTC
>-|many|TRBJ2-5|TRBV5-1
CASSFGEQRGVQYF
TGCGCCAGCAGCTTTGGGGAACAAAGAGGTGTCCAGTACTTC
>-|few|TRBJ2-5|TRBV7-9
CASSHPDRYQETQYF
TGTGCCAGCAGCCACCCGGACCGGTACCAAGAGACCCAGTACTTC
>-|many|TRBJ2-7|TRBV7-2
CASSSPVGSYEQYF
TGTGCCAGCAGCTCTCCCGTTGGCAGCTACGAGCAGTACTTC
>-|-|TRBJ2-4|TRBV6-6
CASSPGASNIQYF
TGTGCCAGCAGCCCGGGGGCTTCTAACATTCAGTACTTC
>TRBD1|-|TRBJ2-7|TRBV30
CAWSVPMGRGQGHEQYF
TGTGCCTGGAGTGTACCGATGGGTAGGGGACAGGGACACGAGCAGTACTTC
>-|-|TRBJ1-5|TRBV28
CASSFGTYSQPQHF
TGTGCCAGCAGTTTCGGGACTTATAGTCAGCCCCAGCATTTT
>TRBD2|many|TRBJ2-1|TRBV20-1
CSARVLAGASYNEQFF
TGCAGTGCCCGGGTCCTAGCGGGAGCCTCCTACAATGAGCAGTTCTTC
>TRBD2|-|TRBJ2-1|TRBV6-5
CASSYSPPTLAGNEQFF
TGTGCCAGCAGTTACTCGCCACCAACTCTAGCGGGAAATGAGCAGTTCTTC
>-|-|TRBJ2-4|TRBV20-1
CSAPHRAKNIQYF
TGCAGTGCCCCCCACAGGGCCAAAAACATTCAGTACTTC
>-|-|TRBJ2-1|TRBV29-1
CSVGRQGNNEQFF
TGCAGCGTTGGGAGGCAGGGGAACAATGAGCAGTTCTTC
>-|few|TRBJ2-5|TRBV5-1
CASSLAPGAKETQYF
TGCGCCAGCAGCTTGGCGCCAGGTGCAAAAGAGACCCAGTACTTC
>TRBD2|once|TRBJ2-2|TRBV5-1
CASSLFSGLADITGELFF
TGCGCCAGCAGCTTGTTCTCGGGACTAGCGGACATTACCGGGGAGCTGTTTTTT